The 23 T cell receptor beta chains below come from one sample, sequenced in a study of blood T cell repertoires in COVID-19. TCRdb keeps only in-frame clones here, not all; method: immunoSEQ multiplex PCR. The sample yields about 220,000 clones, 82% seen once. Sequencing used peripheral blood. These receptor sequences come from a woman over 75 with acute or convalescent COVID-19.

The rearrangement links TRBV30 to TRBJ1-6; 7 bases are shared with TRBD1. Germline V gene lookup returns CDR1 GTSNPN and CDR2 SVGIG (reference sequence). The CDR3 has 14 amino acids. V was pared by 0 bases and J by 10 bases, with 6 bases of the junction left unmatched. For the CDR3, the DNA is TGTGCCTGGAGTGTTAGCAGGGGGAGATCACCCCTCCACTTT. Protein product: CAWSVSRGRSPLHF.

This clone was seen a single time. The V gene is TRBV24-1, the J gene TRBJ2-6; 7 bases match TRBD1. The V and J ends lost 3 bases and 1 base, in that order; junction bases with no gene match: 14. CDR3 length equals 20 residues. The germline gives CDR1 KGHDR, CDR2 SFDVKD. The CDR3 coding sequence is TGTGCCACCAGTGATCCTTCTTACGGCCAGGGGGTATCTGGGGCCAACGTCCTGACTTTC. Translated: CATSDPSYGQGVSGANVLTF.

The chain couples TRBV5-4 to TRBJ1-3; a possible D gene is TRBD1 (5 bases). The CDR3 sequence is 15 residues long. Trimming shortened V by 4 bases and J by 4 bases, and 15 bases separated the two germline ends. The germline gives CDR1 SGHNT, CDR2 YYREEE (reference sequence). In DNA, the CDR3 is TGTGCCAGCAGCCGGGACCCCGGGGGAGGAAACACCATATATTTT. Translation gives CASSRDPGGGNTIYF.

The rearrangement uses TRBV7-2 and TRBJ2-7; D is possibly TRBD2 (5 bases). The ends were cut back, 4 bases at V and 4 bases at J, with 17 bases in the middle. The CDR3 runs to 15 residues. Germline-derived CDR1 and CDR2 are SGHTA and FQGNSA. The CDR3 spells CASSSFSGRTYEQYF. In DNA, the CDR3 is TGTGCCAGCAGCTCTTTTTCGGGGAGAACATACGAGCAGTACTTC.

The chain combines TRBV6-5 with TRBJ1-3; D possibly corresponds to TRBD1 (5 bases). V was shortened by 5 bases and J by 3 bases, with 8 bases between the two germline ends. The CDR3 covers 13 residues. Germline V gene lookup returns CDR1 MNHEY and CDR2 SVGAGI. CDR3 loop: CASSPGFGNTIYF. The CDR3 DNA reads TGTGCCAGCAGTCCAGGGTTTGGAAACACCATATATTTT.

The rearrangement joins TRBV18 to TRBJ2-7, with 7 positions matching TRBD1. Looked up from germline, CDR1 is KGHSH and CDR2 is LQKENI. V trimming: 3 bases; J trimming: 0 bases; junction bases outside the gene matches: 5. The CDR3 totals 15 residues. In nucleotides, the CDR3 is TGTGCCAGCTCACCTGACAGGGCCAGCTCCTACGAGCAGTACTTC. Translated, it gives CASSPDRASSYEQYF.

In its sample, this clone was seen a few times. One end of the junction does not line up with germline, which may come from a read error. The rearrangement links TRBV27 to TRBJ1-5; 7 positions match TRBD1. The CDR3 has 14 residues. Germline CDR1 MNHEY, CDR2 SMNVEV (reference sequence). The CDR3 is CASRAVGGGQPQHF. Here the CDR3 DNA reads TGTGCAAGCAGAGCCGTAGGGGGCGGTCAGCCCCAGCATTTT.

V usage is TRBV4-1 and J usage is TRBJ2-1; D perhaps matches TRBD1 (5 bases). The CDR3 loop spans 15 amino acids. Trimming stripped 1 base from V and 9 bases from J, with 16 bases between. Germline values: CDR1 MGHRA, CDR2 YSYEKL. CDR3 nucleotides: TGCGCCAGCAGCCAAGCCCTTCAGGGTTTCCTTGAGCAGTTCTTC. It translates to CASSQALQGFLEQFF.

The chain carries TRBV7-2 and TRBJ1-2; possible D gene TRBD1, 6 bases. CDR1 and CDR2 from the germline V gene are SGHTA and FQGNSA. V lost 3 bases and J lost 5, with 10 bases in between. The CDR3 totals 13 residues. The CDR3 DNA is TGTGCCAGCAGCTTGGACAGAACTTATGGCTACACCTTC. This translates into CASSLDRTYGYTF.

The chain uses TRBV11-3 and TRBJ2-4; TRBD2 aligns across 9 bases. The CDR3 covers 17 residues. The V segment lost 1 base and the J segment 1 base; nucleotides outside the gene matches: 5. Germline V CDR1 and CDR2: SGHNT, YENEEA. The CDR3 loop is CASSLVGGGAAKNIQYF. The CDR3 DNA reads TGTGCCAGCAGCTTAGTGGGCGGGGGGGCCGCCAAAAACATTCAGTACTTC.

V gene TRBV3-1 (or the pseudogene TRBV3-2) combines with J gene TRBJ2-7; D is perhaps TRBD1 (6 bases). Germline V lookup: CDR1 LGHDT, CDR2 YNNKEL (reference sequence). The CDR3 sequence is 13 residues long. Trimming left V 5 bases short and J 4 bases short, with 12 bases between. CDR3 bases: TGTGCCAGCAGCTACGGACAGTATTACGAGCAGTACTTC. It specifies CASSYGQYYEQYF.

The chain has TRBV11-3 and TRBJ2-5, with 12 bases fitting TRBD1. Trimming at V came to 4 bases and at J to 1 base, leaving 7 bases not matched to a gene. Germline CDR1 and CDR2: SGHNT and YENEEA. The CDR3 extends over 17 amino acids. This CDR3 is CASSSAGQGAFQETQYF. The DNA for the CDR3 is TGTGCCAGCAGCTCCGCGGGACAGGGGGCCTTCCAAGAGACCCAGTACTTC.

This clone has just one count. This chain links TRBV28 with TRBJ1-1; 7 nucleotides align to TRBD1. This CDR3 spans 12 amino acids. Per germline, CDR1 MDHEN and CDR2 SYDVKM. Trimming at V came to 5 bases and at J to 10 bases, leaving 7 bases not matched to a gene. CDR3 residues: CASSTPTGTAFF. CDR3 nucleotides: TGTGCCAGCAGTACCCCGACAGGGACAGCTTTCTTT.

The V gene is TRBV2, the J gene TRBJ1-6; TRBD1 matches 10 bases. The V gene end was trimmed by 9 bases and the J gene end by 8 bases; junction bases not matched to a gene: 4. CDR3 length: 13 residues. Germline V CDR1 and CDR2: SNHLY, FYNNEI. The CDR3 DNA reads TGTGCCAGAACCGGGACAGGGGATTCACCCCTCCACTTT. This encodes CARTGTGDSPLHF.

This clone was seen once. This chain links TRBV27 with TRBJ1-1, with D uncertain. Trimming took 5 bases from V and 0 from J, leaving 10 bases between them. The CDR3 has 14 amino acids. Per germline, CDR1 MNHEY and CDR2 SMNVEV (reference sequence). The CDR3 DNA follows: TGTGCCAGCAGTGCAAGACACTTGAACACTGAAGCTTTCTTT. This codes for CASSARHLNTEAFF.

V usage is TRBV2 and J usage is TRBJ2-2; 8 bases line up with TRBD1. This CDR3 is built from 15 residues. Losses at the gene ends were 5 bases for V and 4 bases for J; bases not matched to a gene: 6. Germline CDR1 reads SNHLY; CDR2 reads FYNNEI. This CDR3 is CASSSQGAPTGELFF. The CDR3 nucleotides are TGTGCCAGCAGTTCCCAGGGGGCCCCCACCGGGGAGCTGTTTTTT. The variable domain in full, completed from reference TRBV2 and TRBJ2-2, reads EPEVTQTPSHQVTQMGQEVILRCVPISNHLYFYWYRQILGQKVEFLVSFYNNEISEKSEIFDDQFSVERPDGSNFTLKIRSTKLEDSAMYFCASSSQGAPTGELFFGEGSRLTVL.

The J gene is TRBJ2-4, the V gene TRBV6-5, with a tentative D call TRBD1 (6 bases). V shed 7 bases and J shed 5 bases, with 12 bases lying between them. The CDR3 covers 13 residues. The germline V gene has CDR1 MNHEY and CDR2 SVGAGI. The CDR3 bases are TGTGCCAGCATTTGGTCAGGGGAAAACATTCAGTACTTC. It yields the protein CASIWSGENIQYF.

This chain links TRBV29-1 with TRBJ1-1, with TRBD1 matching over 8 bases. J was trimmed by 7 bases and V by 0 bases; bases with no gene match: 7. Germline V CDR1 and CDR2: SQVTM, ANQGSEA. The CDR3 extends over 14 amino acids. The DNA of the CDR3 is TGCAGCGTTGAAGACGGCAGGGGGCATGATGAAGCTTTCTTT. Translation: CSVEDGRGHDEAFF.

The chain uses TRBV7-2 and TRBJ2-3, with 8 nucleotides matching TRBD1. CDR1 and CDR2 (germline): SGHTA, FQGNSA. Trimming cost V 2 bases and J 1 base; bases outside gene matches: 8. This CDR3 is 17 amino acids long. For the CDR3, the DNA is TGTGCCAGCAGCTTAACGAGACCAGGGGGCGGCACAGATACGCAGTATTTT. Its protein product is CASSLTRPGGGTDTQYF. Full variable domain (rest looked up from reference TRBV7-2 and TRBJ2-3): GAGVSQSPSNKVTEKGKDVELRCDPISGHTALYWYRQSLGQGLEFLIYFQGNSAPDKSGLPSDRFSAERTGGSVSTLTIQRTQQEDSAVYLCASSLTRPGGGTDTQYFGPGTRLTVL.

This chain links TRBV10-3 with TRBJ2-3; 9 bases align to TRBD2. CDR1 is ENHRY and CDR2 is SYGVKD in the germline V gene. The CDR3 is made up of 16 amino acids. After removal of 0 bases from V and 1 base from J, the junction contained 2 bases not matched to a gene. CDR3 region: CAISESTSGGTDTQYF. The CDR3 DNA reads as TGTGCCATCAGTGAGTCGACTAGCGGAGGCACAGATACGCAGTATTTT.

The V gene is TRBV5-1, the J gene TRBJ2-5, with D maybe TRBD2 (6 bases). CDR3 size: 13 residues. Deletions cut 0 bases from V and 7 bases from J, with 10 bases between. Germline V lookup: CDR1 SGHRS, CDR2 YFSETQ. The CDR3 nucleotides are TGCGCCAGCAGCTTGGATCAGGGAGGGACCCAGTACTTC. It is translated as CASSLDQGGTQYF.

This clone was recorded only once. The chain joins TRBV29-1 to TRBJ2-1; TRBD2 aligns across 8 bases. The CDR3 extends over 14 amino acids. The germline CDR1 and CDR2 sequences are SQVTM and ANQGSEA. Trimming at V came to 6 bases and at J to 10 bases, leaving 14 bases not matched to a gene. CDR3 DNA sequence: TGCAGCGTGGCTATTACCGGGGGGGCCGACGAGCAGTTCTTC. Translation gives CSVAITGGADEQFF.

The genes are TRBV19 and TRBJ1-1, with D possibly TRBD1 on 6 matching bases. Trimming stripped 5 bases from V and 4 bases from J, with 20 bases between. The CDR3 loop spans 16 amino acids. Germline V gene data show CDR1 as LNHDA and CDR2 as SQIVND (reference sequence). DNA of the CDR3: TGTGCCAGTAGTTTAAGTATGGGGGGGCGAGGCACTGAAGCTTTCTTT. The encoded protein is CASSLSMGGRGTEAFF.